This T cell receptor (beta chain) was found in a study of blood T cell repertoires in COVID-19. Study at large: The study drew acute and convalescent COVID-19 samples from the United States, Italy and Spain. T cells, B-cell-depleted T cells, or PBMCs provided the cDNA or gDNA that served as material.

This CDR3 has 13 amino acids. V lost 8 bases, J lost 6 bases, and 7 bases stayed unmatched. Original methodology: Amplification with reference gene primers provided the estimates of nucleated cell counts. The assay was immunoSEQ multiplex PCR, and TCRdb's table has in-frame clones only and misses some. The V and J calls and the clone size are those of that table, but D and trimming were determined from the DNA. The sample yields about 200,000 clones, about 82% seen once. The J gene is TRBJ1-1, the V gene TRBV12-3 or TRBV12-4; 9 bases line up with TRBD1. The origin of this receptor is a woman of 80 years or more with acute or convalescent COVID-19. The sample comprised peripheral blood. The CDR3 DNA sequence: TGTGCCAGCGGGCTCGGGACAGGGCCTGAAGCTTTCTTT. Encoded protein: CASGLGTGPEAFF.